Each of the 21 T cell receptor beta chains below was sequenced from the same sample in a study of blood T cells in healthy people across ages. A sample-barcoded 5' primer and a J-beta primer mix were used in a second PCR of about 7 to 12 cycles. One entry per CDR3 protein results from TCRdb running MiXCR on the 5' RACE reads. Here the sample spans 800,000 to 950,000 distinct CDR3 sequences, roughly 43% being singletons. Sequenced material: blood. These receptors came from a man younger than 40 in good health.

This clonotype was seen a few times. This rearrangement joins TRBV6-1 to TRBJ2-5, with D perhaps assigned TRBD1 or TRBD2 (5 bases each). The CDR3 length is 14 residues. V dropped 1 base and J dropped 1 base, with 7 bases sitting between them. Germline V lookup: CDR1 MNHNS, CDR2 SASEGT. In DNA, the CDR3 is TGTGCCAGCAGTGAAGGTGGGACCCAAGAGACCCAGTACTTC. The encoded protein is CASSEGGTQETQYF.

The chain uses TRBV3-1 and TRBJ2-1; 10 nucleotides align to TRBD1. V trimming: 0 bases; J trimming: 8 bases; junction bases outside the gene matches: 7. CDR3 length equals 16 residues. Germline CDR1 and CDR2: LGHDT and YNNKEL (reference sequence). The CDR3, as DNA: TGTGCCAGCAGCCAAGATAAGGGACAGGGGACCGATGAGCAGTTCTTC. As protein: CASSQDKGQGTDEQFF.

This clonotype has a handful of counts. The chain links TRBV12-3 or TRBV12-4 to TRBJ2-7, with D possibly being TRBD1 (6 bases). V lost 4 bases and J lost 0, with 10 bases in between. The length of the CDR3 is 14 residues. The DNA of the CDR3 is TGTGCCAGCAGTTCCGACAGGAACTCCTACGAGCAGTACTTC. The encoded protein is CASSSDRNSYEQYF.

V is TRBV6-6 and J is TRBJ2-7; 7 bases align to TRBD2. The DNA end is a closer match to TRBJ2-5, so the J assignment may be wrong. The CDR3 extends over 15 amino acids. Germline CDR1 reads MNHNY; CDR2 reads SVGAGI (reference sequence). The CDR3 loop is CASSPGPGGKETQYF. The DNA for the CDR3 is TGTGCCAGCAGCCCGGGACCCGGGGGGAAAGAGACCCAGTACTTC.

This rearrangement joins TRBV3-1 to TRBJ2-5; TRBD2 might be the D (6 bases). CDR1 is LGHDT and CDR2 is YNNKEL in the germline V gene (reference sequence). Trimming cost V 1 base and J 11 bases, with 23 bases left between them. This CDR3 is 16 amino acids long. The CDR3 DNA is TGTGCCAGCAGCCAAGTTTCTGGGGGGAGATACAATGAGCAGTACTTC. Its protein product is CASSQVSGGRYNEQYF.

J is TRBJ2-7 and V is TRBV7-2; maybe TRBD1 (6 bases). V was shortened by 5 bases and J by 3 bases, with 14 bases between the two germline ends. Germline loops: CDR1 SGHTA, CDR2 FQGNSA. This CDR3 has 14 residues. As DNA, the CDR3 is TGTGCCAGCAGCCGCACCCGGGACAACTACGAGCAGTACTTC. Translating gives CASSRTRDNYEQYF.

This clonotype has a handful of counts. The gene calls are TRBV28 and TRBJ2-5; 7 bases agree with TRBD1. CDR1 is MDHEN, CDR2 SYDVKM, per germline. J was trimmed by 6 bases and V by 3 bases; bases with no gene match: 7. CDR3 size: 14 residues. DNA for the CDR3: TGTGCCAGCAGTTTGTCAGGGGGTACGAAGACCCAGTACTTC. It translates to CASSLSGGTKTQYF. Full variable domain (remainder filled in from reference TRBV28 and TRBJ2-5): DVKVTQSSRYLVKRTGEKVFLECVQDMDHENMFWYRQDPGLGLRLIYFSYDVKMKEKGDIPEGYSVSREKKERFSLILESASTNQTSMYLCASSLSGGTKTQYFGPGTRLLVL.

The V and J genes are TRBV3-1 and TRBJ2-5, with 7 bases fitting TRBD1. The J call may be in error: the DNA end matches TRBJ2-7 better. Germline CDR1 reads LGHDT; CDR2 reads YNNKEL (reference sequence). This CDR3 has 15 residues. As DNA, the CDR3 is TGTGCCAGCAGCCAGGGGACAGTAGGATTCTACGAGCAGTACTTC. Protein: CASSQGTVGFYEQYF.

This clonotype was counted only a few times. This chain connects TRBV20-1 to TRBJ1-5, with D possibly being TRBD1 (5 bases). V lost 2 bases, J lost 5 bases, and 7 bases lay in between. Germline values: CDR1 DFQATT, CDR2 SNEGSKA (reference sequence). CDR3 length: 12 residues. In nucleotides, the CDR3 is TGCAGTGCTAGATGGGGGGATCAGCCCCAGCATTTT. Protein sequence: CSARWGDQPQHF.

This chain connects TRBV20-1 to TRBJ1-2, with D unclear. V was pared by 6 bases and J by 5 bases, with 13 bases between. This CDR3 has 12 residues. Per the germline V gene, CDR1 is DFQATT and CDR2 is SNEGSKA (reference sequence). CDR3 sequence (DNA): TGCAGTGCAGAGCTGGACCTTTATGGCTACACCTTC. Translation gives CSAELDLYGYTF.

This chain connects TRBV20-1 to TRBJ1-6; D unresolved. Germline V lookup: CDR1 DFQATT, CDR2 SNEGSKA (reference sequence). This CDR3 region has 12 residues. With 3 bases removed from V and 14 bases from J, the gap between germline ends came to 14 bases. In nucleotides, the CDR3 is TGCAGTGCTAGTCATGGCGACATTTCCCTCCACTTT. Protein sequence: CSASHGDISLHF.

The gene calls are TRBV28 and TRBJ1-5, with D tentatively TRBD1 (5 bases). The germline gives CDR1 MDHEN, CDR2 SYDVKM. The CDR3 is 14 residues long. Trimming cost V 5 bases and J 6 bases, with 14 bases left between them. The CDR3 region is CASSPPFGGQPQHF. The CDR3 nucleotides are TGTGCCAGCAGTCCCCCCTTTGGGGGTCAGCCCCAGCATTTT.

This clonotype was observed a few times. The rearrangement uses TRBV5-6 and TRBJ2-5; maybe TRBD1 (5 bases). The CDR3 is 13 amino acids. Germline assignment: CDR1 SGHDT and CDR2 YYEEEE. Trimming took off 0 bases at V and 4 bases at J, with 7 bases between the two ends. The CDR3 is CASSLGDRETQYF. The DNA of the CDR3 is TGTGCCAGCAGCTTGGGTGACAGAGAGACCCAGTACTTC.

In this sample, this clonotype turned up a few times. In nucleotides, the CDR3 is TGTGCCAGCAGCGGTGGTGTGGGCACAGATACGCAGTATTTT. It codes for CASSGGVGTDTQYF. The chain couples TRBV9 to TRBJ2-3; D is uncertain. V gave up 3 bases and J gave up 1 base, with 9 bases separating them. Germline CDR1 is SGDLS and CDR2 is YYNGEE. This CDR3 has 14 residues.

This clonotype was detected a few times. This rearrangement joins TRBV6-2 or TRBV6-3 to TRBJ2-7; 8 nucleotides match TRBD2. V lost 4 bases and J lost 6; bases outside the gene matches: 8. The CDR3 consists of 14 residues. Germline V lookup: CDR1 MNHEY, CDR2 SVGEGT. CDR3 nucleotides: TGTGCCAGCAGTTCCGGGGGGGCCTCTGTCGAGCAGTACTTC. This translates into CASSSGGASVEQYF.

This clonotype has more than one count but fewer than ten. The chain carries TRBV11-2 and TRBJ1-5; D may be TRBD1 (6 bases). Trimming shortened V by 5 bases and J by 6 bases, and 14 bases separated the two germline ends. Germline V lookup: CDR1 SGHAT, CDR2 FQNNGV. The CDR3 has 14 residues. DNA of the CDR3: TGTGCCAGCAGCCAAGGGGGTAGCGGTCAGCCCCAGCATTTT. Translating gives CASSQGGSGQPQHF.

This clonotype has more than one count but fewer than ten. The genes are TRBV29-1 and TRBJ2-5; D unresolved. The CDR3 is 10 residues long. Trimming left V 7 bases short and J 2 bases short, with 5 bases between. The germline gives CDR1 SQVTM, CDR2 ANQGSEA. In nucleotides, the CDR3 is TGCAGCGCGGTACAAGAGACCCAGTACTTC. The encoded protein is CSAVQETQYF.

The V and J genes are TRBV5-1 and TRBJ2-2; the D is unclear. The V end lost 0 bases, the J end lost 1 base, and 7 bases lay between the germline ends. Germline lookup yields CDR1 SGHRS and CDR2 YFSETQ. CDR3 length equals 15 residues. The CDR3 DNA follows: TGCGCCAGCAGCTTGGGCATGGAGAACACCGGGGAGCTGTTTTTT. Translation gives CASSLGMENTGELFF.

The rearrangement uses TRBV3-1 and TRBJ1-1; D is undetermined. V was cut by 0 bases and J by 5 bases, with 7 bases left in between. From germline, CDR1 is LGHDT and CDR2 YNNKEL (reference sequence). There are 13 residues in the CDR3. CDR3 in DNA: TGTGCCAGCAGCCAAGATCGGTGGACTGAAGCTTTCTTT. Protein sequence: CASSQDRWTEAFF.

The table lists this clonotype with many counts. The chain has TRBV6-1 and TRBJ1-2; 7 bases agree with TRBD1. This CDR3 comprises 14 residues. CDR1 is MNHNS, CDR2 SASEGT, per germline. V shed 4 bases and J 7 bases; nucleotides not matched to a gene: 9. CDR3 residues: CASSVETGMSGYTF. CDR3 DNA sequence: TGTGCCAGCAGTGTGGAGACAGGGATGTCTGGCTACACCTTC.

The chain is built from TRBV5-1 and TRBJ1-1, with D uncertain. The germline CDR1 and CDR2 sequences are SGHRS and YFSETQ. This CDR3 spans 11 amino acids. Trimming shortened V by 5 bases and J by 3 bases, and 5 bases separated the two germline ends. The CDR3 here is CASSMDTEAFF. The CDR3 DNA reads TGCGCCAGCAGTATGGACACTGAAGCTTTCTTT.